This paragraph covers one T cell receptor beta chain sequence. Its antigen is still unknown. The ends were cut back, 0 bases at V and 9 bases at J, with 15 bases in the middle. This CDR3 has 14 amino acids. From germline, CDR1 is SGHRS and CDR2 YFSETQ. The data were taken from a study of T cells in localized non-small cell lung cancer. Regarding the study as a whole: It remains possible that heterogeneity exists, since only one tumor region was sequenced. Adjacent lung exhibited a median of approximately 50 among the 100 most abundant tumor clones. Elevated blood T cell density was associated with longer overall survival.

The method was immunoSEQ multiplex PCR; TCRdb's version includes in-frame clones alone and lacks a portion of them. The profile covers tens of thousands of clones, with approximately 90% appearing a single time and 20% to 25% taken by the ten largest. This sample comprised peripheral blood, obtained before any cancer treatment. The clonotype comes from a woman between 40 and 69 years old with stage I squamous cell lung carcinoma. J is TRBJ1-2 and V is TRBV5-1; perhaps TRBD1 as D (5 bases). CDR3 residues: CASSLDRGVRSYTF. The CDR3 DNA sequence: TGCGCCAGCAGCTTGGATCGAGGGGTTCGGAGCTACACCTTC.